This T cell receptor (beta chain) was sequenced in a study of T cells after yellow fever vaccination. This clonotype was seen more than once but under ten times. V was trimmed by 5 bases and J by 0 bases, leaving 17 bases between them. Germline V lookup: CDR1 SGHAT, CDR2 FQNNGV. This CDR3 comprises 18 residues. One entry per CDR3 protein results from TCRdb running MiXCR on the 5' RACE reads. The sample comprises tens of thousands of distinct CDR3 sequences, 7.1% of which are singletons, and around 35% rests with the top ten. The chain carries TRBV11-2 and TRBJ1-6; D gene unclear. The TCR comes from a man between 18 and 29 years old who received the YFV17D yellow fever vaccine. The sample here was CD8+ T cells sorted from PBMCs, taken 5 days after the first yellow fever vaccination. For the CDR3, the DNA is TGTGCCAGCAGCGATAGAGGCCTAGGGAGCTCCTATAATTCACCCCTCCACTTT. Protein product: CASSDRGLGSSYNSPLHF.